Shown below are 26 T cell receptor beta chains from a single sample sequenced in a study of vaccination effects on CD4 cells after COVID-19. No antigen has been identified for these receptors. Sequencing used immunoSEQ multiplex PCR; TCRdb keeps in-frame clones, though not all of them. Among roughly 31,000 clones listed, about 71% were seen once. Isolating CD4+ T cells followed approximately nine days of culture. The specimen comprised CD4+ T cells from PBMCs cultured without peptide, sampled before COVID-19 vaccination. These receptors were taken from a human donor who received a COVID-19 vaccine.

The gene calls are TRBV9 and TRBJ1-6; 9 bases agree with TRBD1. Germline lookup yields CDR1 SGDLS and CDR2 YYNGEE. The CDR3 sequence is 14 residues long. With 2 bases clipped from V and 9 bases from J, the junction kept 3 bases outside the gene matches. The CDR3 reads CASSVGQGGSPLHF. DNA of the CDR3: TGTGCCAGCAGCGTGGGACAGGGAGGTTCACCCCTCCACTTT.

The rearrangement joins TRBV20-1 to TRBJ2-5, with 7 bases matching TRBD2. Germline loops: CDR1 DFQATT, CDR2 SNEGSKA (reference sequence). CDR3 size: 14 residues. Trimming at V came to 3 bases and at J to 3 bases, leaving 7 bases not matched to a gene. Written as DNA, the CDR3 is TGCAGTGCTAGTCTCCAGCGGGGTAAAGAGACCCAGTACTTC. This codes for CSASLQRGKETQYF.

The CDR3 spells CASSYSIQGVNTEAFF. CDR3 coding DNA: TGTGCCAGCAGTTACTCGATACAGGGGGTGAACACTGAAGCTTTCTTT. The chain joins TRBV6-6 to TRBJ1-1; 8 bases agree with TRBD1. Germline CDR1 reads MNHNY; CDR2 reads SVGAGI (reference sequence). The V gene end was trimmed by 0 bases and the J gene end by 0 bases; junction bases not matched to a gene: 3. This CDR3 is 16 amino acids long.

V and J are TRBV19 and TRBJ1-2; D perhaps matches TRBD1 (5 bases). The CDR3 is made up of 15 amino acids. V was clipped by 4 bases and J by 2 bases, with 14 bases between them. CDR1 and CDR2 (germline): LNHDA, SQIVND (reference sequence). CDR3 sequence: CASSTRIGGNYGYTF. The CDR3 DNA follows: TGTGCCAGTAGTACCCGAATCGGGGGGAACTATGGCTACACCTTC. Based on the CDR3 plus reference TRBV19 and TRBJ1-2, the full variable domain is DGGITQSPKYLFRKEGQNVTLSCEQNLNHDAMYWYRQDPGQGLRLIYYSQIVNDFQKGDIAEGYSVSREKKESFPLTVTSAQKNPTAFYLCASSTRIGGNYGYTFGSGTRLTVV.

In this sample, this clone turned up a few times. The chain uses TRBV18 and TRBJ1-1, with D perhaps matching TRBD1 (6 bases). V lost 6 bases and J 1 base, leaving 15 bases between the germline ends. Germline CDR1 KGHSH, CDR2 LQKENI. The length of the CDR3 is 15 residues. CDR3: CASSSKDSRNTEAFF. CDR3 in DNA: TGTGCCAGCTCCTCTAAGGACAGCCGGAACACTGAAGCTTTCTTT.

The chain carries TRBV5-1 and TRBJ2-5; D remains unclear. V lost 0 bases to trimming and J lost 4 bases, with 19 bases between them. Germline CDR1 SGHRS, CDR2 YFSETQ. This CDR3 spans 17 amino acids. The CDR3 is CASSLAGSPTGRETQYF. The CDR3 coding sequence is TGCGCCAGCAGCTTGGCCGGTAGCCCGACCGGGCGAGAGACCCAGTACTTC.

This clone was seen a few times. The CDR3, as DNA: TGTGCCAGCACACCCCGGGACAGGGGGCGGGGTCAGCCCCAGCATTTT. This encodes CASTPRDRGRGQPQHF. The rearrangement links TRBV2 to TRBJ1-5; 12 bases are shared with TRBD1. Germline CDR1 reads SNHLY; CDR2 reads FYNNEI. Trimming removed 7 bases from V and 6 bases from J; junction bases left unmatched: 10. The CDR3 runs to 16 residues.

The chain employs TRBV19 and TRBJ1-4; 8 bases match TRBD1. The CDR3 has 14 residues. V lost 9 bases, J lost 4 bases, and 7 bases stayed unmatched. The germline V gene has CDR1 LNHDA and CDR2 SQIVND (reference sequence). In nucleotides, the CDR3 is TGTGCCAGCGGGACAGGCCTCATTAATGAAAAACTGTTTTTT. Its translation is CASGTGLINEKLFF. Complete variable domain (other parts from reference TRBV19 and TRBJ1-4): DGGITQSPKYLFRKEGQNVTLSCEQNLNHDAMYWYRQDPGQGLRLIYYSQIVNDFQKGDIAEGYSVSREKKESFPLTVTSAQKNPTAFYLCASGTGLINEKLFFGSGTQLSVL.

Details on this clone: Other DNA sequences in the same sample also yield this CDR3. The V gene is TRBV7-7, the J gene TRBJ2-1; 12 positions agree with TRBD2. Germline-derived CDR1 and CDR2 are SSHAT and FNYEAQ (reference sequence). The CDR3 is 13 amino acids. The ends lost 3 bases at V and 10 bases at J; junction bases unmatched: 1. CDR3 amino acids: CASSFGLAGEQFF. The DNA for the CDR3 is TGTGCCAGCAGCTTCGGACTAGCGGGGGAGCAGTTCTTC.

CDR3 nucleotides: TGCGCCAGCAGTGAGATCTTAAACCTCTTTAGCTCCTACAATGAGCAGTTCTTC. Translated, it gives CASSEILNLFSSYNEQFF. J is TRBJ2-1 and V is TRBV10-2, with no clear D. The length of the CDR3 is 18 residues. In germline, CDR1 is WSHSY, CDR2 SAAADI. The V end lost 2 bases, the J end lost 0 bases, and 17 bases lay between the germline ends.

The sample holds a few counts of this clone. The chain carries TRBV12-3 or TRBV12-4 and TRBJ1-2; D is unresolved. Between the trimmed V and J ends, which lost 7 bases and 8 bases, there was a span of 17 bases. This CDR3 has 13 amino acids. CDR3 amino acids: CASIGIKSGGYTF. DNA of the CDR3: TGTGCCAGCATTGGGATCAAGTCTGGCGGCTACACCTTC.

In DNA form, the CDR3 reads TGCGCCAGCTCCCGGGGAGCGGGGCCTCAAGAGACCCAGTACTTC. This gives the protein CASSRGAGPQETQYF. The V and J genes are TRBV5-1 and TRBJ2-5; TRBD2 matches 7 bases. CDR1 SGHRS and CDR2 YFSETQ come from the germline V gene. Trimming at V came to 7 bases and at J to 2 bases, leaving 11 bases not matched to a gene. The CDR3 totals 15 residues.

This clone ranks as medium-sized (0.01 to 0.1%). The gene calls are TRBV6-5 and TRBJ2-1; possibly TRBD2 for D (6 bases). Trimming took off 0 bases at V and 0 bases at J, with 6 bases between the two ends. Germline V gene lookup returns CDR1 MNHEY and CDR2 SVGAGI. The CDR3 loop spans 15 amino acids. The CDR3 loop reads CASSYSTSSYNEQFF. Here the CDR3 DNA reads TGTGCCAGCAGTTACTCGACTAGCTCCTACAATGAGCAGTTCTTC.

CDR3 sequence reads: CASKRQPSKETQYF. In DNA form, the CDR3 reads TGTGCCAGCAAGAGGCAGCCGTCCAAGGAGACCCAGTACTTC. The rearrangement links TRBV6-6 to TRBJ2-5; D gene uncertain. CDR1 and CDR2 (germline): MNHNY, SVGAGI (reference sequence). The V gene lost 7 bases and the J gene lost 5 bases, with 17 bases spanning the gap. There are 14 residues in the CDR3.

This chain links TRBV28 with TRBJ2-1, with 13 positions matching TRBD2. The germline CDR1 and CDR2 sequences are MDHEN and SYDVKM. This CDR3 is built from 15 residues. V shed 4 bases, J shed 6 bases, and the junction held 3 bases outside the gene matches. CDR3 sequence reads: CASSSTSGGINEQFF. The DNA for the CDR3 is TGTGCCAGCAGTTCGACTAGCGGGGGGATCAATGAGCAGTTCTTC.

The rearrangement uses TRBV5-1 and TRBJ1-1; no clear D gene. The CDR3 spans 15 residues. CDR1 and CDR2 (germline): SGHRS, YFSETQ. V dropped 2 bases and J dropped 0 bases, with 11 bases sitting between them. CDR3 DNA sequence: TGCGCCAGCAGCTTAATTCGGGGTTTGAACACTGAAGCTTTCTTT. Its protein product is CASSLIRGLNTEAFF. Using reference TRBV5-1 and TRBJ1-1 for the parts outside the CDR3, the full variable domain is KAGVTQTPRYLIKTRGQQVTLSCSPISGHRSVSWYQQTPGQGLQFLFEYFSETQRNKGNFPGRFSGRQFSNSRSEMNVSTLELGDSALYLCASSLIRGLNTEAFFGQGTRLTVV.

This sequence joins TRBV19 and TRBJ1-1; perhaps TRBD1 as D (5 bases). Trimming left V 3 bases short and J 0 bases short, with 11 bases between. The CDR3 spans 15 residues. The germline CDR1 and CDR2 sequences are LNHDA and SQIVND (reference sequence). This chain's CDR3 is CASSMGGNMNTEAFF. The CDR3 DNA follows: TGTGCCAGTAGTATGGGGGGGAACATGAACACTGAAGCTTTCTTT.

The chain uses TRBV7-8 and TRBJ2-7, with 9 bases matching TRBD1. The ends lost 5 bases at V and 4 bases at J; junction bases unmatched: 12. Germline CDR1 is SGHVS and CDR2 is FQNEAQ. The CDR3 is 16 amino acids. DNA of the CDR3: TGTGCCAGCAGCGGTGTGTTCGGGACAGGGTTTTACGAGCAGTACTTC. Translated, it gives CASSGVFGTGFYEQYF. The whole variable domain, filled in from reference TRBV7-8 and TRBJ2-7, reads GAGVSQSPRYKVAKRGQDVALRCDPISGHVSLFWYQQALGQGPEFLTYFQNEAQLDKSGLPSDRFFAERPEGSVSTLKIQRTQQEDSAVYLCASSGVFGTGFYEQYFGPGTRLTVT.

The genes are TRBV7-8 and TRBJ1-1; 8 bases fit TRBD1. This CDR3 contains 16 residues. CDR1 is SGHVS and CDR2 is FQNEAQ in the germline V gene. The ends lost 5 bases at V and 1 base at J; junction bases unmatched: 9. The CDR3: CASSPRDRRGNTEAFF. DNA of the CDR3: TGTGCCAGCAGCCCTCGGGACAGGCGAGGGAACACTGAAGCTTTCTTT.

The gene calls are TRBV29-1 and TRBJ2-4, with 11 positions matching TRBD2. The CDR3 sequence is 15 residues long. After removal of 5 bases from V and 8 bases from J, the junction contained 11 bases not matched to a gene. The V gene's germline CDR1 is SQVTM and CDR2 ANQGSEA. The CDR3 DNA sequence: TGCAGCGTTTTCTCGCTAGCGGGGGGATACGACATTCAGTACTTC. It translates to CSVFSLAGGYDIQYF.

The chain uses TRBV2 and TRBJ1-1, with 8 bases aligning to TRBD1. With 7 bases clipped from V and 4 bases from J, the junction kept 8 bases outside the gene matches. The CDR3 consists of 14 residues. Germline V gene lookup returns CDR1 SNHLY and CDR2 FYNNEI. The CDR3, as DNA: TGTGCCAGCACTCGACAGGGGACGGGCACTGAAGCTTTCTTT. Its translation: CASTRQGTGTEAFF.

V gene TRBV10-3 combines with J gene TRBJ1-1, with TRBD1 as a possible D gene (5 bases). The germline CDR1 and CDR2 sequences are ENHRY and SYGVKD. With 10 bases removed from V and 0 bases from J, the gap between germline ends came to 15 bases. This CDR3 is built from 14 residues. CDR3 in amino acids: CATEDEGMNTEAFF. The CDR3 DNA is TGTGCCACGGAGGACGAGGGGATGAACACTGAAGCTTTCTTT.

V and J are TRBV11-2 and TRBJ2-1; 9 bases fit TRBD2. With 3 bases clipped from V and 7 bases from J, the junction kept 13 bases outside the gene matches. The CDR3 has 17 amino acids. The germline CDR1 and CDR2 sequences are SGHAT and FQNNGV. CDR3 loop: CASSLLRSLAGRNEQFF. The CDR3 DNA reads TGTGCCAGCAGCTTGTTACGGTCACTAGCGGGTAGGAATGAGCAGTTCTTC. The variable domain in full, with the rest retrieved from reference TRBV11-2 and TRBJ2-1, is EAGVAQSPRYKIIEKRQSVAFWCNPISGHATLYWYQQILGQGPKLLIQFQNNGVVDDSQLPKDRFSAERLKGVDSTLKIQPAKLEDSAVYLCASSLLRSLAGRNEQFFGPGTRLTVL.

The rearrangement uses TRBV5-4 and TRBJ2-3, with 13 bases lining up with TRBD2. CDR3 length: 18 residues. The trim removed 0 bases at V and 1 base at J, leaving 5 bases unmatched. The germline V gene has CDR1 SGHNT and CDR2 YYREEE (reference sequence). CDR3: CASSLGPGTSGGTDTQYF. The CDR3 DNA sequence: TGTGCCAGCAGCTTGGGGCCCGGGACTAGCGGGGGCACAGATACGCAGTATTTT.

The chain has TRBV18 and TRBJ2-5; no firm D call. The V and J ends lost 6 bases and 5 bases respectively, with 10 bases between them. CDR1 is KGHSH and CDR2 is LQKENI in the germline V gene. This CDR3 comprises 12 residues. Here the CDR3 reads CASSITRETQYF. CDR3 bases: TGTGCCAGCTCTATTACGCGCGAGACCCAGTACTTC.

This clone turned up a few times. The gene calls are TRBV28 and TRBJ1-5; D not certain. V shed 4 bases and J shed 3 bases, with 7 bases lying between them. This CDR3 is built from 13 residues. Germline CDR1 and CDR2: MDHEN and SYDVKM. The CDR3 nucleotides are TGTGCCAGCAGTTCCCGGAACAATCAGCCCCAGCATTTT. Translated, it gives CASSSRNNQPQHF.